The present T cell receptor beta chain was sequenced within a study of blood T cell repertoires in COVID-19. TCRdb's copy holds only in-frame clones and misses some; the assay was immunoSEQ multiplex PCR. The data hold some 120,000 clones, with more than 65% observed a single time. The CDR3 length is 14 residues. The germline CDR1 and CDR2 sequences are SEHNR and FQNEAQ (reference sequence). Trimming cost V 4 bases and J 2 bases, with 11 bases left between them. This TCR was recovered from a human donor in a cohort sampled during active COVID-19. Sequenced material: peripheral blood. The rearrangement links TRBV7-9 to TRBJ1-2; D is unresolved. This chain's CDR3 is CASSSNTRNYGYTF. The CDR3 DNA is TGTGCCAGCAGCTCCAATACGCGCAACTATGGCTACACCTTC. The variable domain in full, with the rest retrieved from reference TRBV7-9 and TRBJ1-2, is DTGVSQNPRHKITKRGQNVTFRCDPISEHNRLYWYRQTLGQGPEFLTYFQNEAQLEKSRLLSDRFSAERPKGSFSTLEIQRTEQGDSAMYLCASSSNTRNYGYTFGSGTRLTVV.